This paragraph covers one T cell receptor (beta chain) sequence. The antigen is unknown. One end of the junction does not line up with germline, which may come from a read error. The data stem from a study of post-analysis software for immune sequencing data. Study-level results: When patients were compared with controls, about five TRBV segments were more frequent, TRBV5-6, TRBV5-1 and TRBV20-1 among them. People with multiple sclerosis had a significantly lower normalized Chao1 diversity than controls did.

The CDR3 loop spans 16 amino acids. Every TCR beta cDNA library bore unique molecular identifiers. One entry per CDR3 protein, called by TCRdb with MiXCR from the PCR reads. The table has 820,000 or so distinct CDR3 sequences, roughly 50% seen once. This sequence originates from a girl under 18 with multiple sclerosis. Sequencing used blood. The chain links TRBV12-3 or TRBV12-4 to TRBJ2-2; D is perhaps TRBD2 (5 bases). The CDR3 protein is CASSLWVGANAGELFF. For the CDR3, the DNA is TGTGCCAGCAGTTTATGGGTGGGAGCGAACGCCGGGGAGCTGTTTTTT.